This entry features one T cell receptor beta chain sequence. Sequencing was performed with immunoSEQ multiplex PCR; in TCRdb, only in-frame clones are kept and a portion is missing. The data hold around 150,000 clones, with 89% observed a single time. The data derive from a study of control samples from healthy donors and cancer patients. Germline CDR1 is LNHDA and CDR2 is SQIVND (reference sequence). V lost 4 bases and J 1 base, leaving 8 bases between the germline ends. This CDR3 has 13 residues. This receptor was identified in a man aged 30 to 39 in good health. Material: blood. The V call is TRBV19, the J call TRBJ2-7, with D possibly being TRBD2 (6 bases). The CDR3 DNA is TGTGCCAGTAGTAGACGGGAGTCCTACGAGCAGTACTTC. It translates to CASSRRESYEQYF. The complete variable domain, with remaining parts taken from reference TRBV19 and TRBJ2-7, reads DGGITQSPKYLFRKEGQNVTLSCEQNLNHDAMYWYRQDPGQGLRLIYYSQIVNDFQKGDIAEGYSVSREKKESFPLTVTSAQKNPTAFYLCASSRRESYEQYFGPGTRLTVT.